The rows below give T cell receptor beta chains drawn from one sample of a study of blood T cell repertoires in COVID-19. The protocol was immunoSEQ multiplex PCR, while the TCRdb copy is restricted to in-frame clones and leaves out a portion. This sample carries about 250,000 clones, 80% to 90% of them seen once, and the ten largest clones take roughly 2.3%. The sample taken for sequencing was PBMCs or T cells enriched from blood (not recorded which). All receptors come from a woman younger than 35 who had recovered from COVID-19. The CDR3 runs from the conserved cysteine through the conserved F or W. A D gene is named only where the DNA matches it firmly. Some rows have no size entry. The others give once, few or many, or a class for an expanded clone.

TRBJ2-5 once NA TRBV6-5 TGTGCCTCGAACGGACAGCTTATCGGGGAGACCCAGTACTTC CASNGQLIGETQYF
TRBJ2-5 NA NA TRBV2 TGTGCCAGCGCTGGGGGGAAGGAGACCCAGTACTTC CASAGGKETQYF
TRBJ2-5 NA NA TRBV6-5 TGTGCCAGCAGTTCCAGGGGGGTAAACCAAGAGACCCAGTACTTC CASSSRGVNQETQYF
TRBJ1-1 NA NA TRBV7-6 TGTGCCAGCAGCCTCGGGGAAAACACTGAAGCTTTCTTT CASSLGENTEAFF
TRBJ1-3 NA NA TRBV6-5 TGTGCCAGCAGGGCAGGGGTATACGGAAACACCATATATTTT CASRAGVYGNTIYF
TRBJ1-1 NA TRBD1 TRBV27 TGTGCCAGCAGTTTAAAGTTTGGAGGGGGCCTGAACACTGAAGCTTTCTTT CASSLKFGGGLNTEAFF
TRBJ2-1 NA TRBD1 TRBV7-2 TGTGCCAGCAGGAACCCGGGACAGGGCTCCTACAATGAGCAGTTCTTC CASRNPGQGSYNEQFF
TRBJ1-1 NA TRBD1 TRBV27 TGTGCCAGCAGTTTGGGACCACTCAGGGGGCGATGGGACACTGAAGCTTTCTTT CASSLGPLRGRWDTEAFF
TRBJ1-6 NA NA TRBV6-2/TRBV6-3 TGTGCCAGCAGTTACTACTCCCGGAATTCACCCCTCCACTTT CASSYYSRNSPLHF
TRBJ2-7 NA NA TRBV25-1 TGTGCCAGCACCGACATTAATAGCGAGCAGTACTTC CASTDINSEQYF
TRBJ2-7 NA NA TRBV3-1/TRBV3-2 TGTGCCAGCAGCTCCGATTTTCTTGGCAGTGGCTCCTACGAGCAGTACTTC CASSSDFLGSGSYEQYF
TRBJ1-4 NA TRBD1 TRBV19 TGTGCCAGTTCCGCCGGACAGGGCACAACTAATGAAAAACTGTTTTTT CASSAGQGTTNEKLFF
TRBJ1-1 NA NA TRBV6-5 TGTGCCAGCAGTTCCCCAAGGGGTAACACTGAAGCTTTCTTT CASSSPRGNTEAFF
TRBJ1-1 NA NA TRBV9 TGTGCCAGCAGCGTAGACGGGGGACCGAACACTGAAGCTTTCTTT CASSVDGGPNTEAFF
TRBJ2-7 NA TRBD1 TRBV27 TGTGCCAGCAGTTCAGACCGACAGGGGGCGTACGAGCAGTACTTC CASSSDRQGAYEQYF
TRBJ1-1 NA TRBD1 TRBV2 TGTGCCAGCAGGGCTCCGGGACAGGGGAGTGAAGCTTTCTTT CASRAPGQGSEAFF
TRBJ1-4 NA NA TRBV28 TGTGCCAGCAGTCTCGGGGCAACTAATGAAAAACTGTTTTTT CASSLGATNEKLFF
TRBJ1-4 NA TRBD1 TRBV18 TGTGCCAGCTCACGGACAGGCGCAACTAATGAAAAACTGTTTTTT CASSRTGATNEKLFF
TRBJ1-2 NA TRBD1 TRBV7-9 TGTGCCAGCAGCTCCCGGGACAGGGGAGTAGGCTACACCTTC CASSSRDRGVGYTF
TRBJ1-3 NA NA TRBV28 TGTGCCAGCAGTGGGGGGGGATCTGGAAACACCATATATTTT CASSGGGSGNTIYF
TRBJ1-2 once NA TRBV27 TGTGCCAGCAGTTTACGGGGTGCGCGCTTCTATGGCTACACCTTC CASSLRGARFYGYTF
TRBJ1-6 NA NA TRBV6-5 TGTGCCAGCAGTTACTCATCGGATAATTCACCCCTCCACTTT CASSYSSDNSPLHF
TRBJ2-2 once TRBD1 TRBV4-1 TGCGCCAGCAGCCAGGACAGGGGTTACACCGGGGAGCTGTTTTTT CASSQDRGYTGELFF
TRBJ1-2 NA NA TRBV3-1/TRBV3-2 TGTGCCAGCAGCCAAAGGCATCAAACAGGTCTCTATGGCTACACCTTC CASSQRHQTGLYGYTF
TRBJ1-1 NA TRBD1 TRBV3-1/TRBV3-2 TGTGCCAGCAGCCAAGCTGTAGGGGACTGGGACAGGGGGCAAGTCCGAGCTTTCTTT CASSQAVGDWDRGQVRAFF
TRBJ2-3 NA TRBD1 TRBV6-6 TGTGCCAGCAGTTTTCCAGGGGGCGTCACAGATACGCAGTATTTT CASSFPGGVTDTQYF
TRBJ2-5 NA NA TRBV18 TGTGCCAGCTCACCATGGGTCGTCCGGACAGCAGTTCAAGAGACCCAGTACTTC CASSPWVVRTAVQETQYF
TRBJ1-6 NA NA TRBV5-1 TGCGCCACCCGTTTTAGCGGCTCCTATAATTCACCCCTCCACTTT CATRFSGSYNSPLHF
TRBJ2-7 NA NA TRBV9 TGTGCCAGCAGCGCGTCAGACAGGACTCCCTCCTACGAGCAGTACTTC CASSASDRTPSYEQYF
TRBJ1-5 NA TRBD1 TRBV19 TGTGCCAGTAGTCTCGGGACAGGGGATAGCAATCAGCCCCAGCATTTT CASSLGTGDSNQPQHF
TRBJ1-6 NA NA TRBV9 TGTGCCAGCAGGGGAGACTCTTATCATTCACCCCTCCACTTT CASRGDSYHSPLHF
TRBJ2-7 NA NA TRBV3-1/TRBV3-2 TGTGCCAGCAGTACGAGCTGGACAGCACCCTACGAGCAGTACTTC CASSTSWTAPYEQYF
TRBJ1-5 NA NA TRBV27 TGTGCCAGCAGTTTAAGGGGAATGGATCAGCCCCAGCATTTT CASSLRGMDQPQHF
TRBJ2-5 once NA TRBV11-2 TGTGCCAGCAGGTGGACTATCCAAGAGACCCAGTACTTC CASRWTIQETQYF
TRBJ2-5 NA NA TRBV30 TGTGCCTGGAGTGTCCCCCTCCCGGGGGAGACCCAGTACTTC CAWSVPLPGETQYF
TRBJ1-5 NA TRBD1 TRBV5-1 TGCGCCAGCAGCCCTCAGGGACAGGGGGCAGGTCAGCCCCAGCATTTT CASSPQGQGAGQPQHF
TRBJ1-2 once TRBD1 TRBV15 TGTGCCACCAGCAGAGACCCGGGACAGGGAGGCTATGGCTACACCTTC CATSRDPGQGGYGYTF